Reported below is one T cell receptor beta chain. Its antigen is as yet unknown. These data originate in a study of cytomegalovirus exposure and HLA in healthy donors. 60 Vbeta and 13 Jbeta primers were used in PCR. Data came from immunoSEQ multiplex PCR; TCRdb stores just in-frame clones and leaves some out. In the table there are approximately 88,000 clones, over 70% of which are singletons. Donors were ostensibly healthy at sampling, although undocumented immune exposures were probable. Whole-study findings and limits: Across all donors, roughly uniform sequencing depth was an assumption of the presence/absence analyses. Later on, an analysis tied 15,000 or so TCR beta sequences to HLA alleles at 0.05 false discovery rate.

Material for sequencing was PBMCs. This clonotype originated in a man aged 50-60 years in good health and CMV-seropositive.

In DNA, the CDR3 is TGTGCCCGAGGGACAGCTGCGGTTGCAACTAATGAAAAACTGTTTTTT. Residues: CARGTAAVATNEKLFF. The chain combines TRBV30 with TRBJ1-4; 7 bases map to TRBD1. V shed 8 bases and J 0 bases; nucleotides not matched to a gene: 12. Germline loops: CDR1 GTSNPN, CDR2 SVGIG (reference sequence). The CDR3 has 16 residues.